A selection of T cell receptor beta chains follows, all from one sample in a study of T cells in Graves' hyperthyroidism and ophthalmopathy. TCRdb re-called the multiplex PCR reads with MiXCR, one entry per CDR3 protein. Among 600,000 or so distinct CDR3 sequences listed, around 13% were seen once. The sequenced sample was blood. These receptors all come from a woman between 45 and 65 years old with Graves' ophthalmopathy. Each CDR3 is given with its conserved first and last residue. The D gene is left open where the match is weak. For some rows the clone size is stated as once, few or many, or as a class when expanded; others skip it.

clone_size: NA; d_call: NA; j_call: TRBJ1-1; v_call: TRBV13; cdr3_nt: TGTGCCAGCACCAATTCAAGAGAAGCTTTCTTT; cdr3_aa: CASTNSREAFF
clone_size: many; d_call: NA; j_call: TRBJ1-1; v_call: TRBV18; cdr3_nt: TGTGCCAGCTCACTACAGTCGAACACTGAAGCTTTCTTT; cdr3_aa: CASSLQSNTEAFF
clone_size: many; d_call: TRBD1; j_call: TRBJ2-1; v_call: TRBV4-3; cdr3_nt: TGCGCCAGCAGCCAGAGCCAGGGGCAGGGGGCGCGGAATGAGCAGTTCTTC; cdr3_aa: CASSQSQGQGARNEQFF
clone_size: many; d_call: TRBD1; j_call: TRBJ2-7; v_call: TRBV18; cdr3_nt: TGTGCCAGCTCACAGGACAGGGACCTAATTGAGCAGTACTTC; cdr3_aa: CASSQDRDLIEQYF
clone_size: many; d_call: TRBD1; j_call: TRBJ1-1; v_call: TRBV7-2; cdr3_nt: TGTGCCAGCAGCCCACAAACGGGACAGCTTTATAACACTGAAGCTTTCTTT; cdr3_aa: CASSPQTGQLYNTEAFF
clone_size: NA; d_call: NA; j_call: TRBJ2-7; v_call: TRBV6-2/TRBV6-3; cdr3_nt: TGTGCCAGCAGCGGCTGGAACAGCGGGCTCCCCTACGAGCAGTACTTC; cdr3_aa: CASSGWNSGLPYEQYF
clone_size: NA; d_call: NA; j_call: TRBJ2-1; v_call: TRBV5-4; cdr3_nt: TGTGCCAGCAGCAGACCCGGGACTCTCTCCTACAATGAGCAGTTCTTC; cdr3_aa: CASSRPGTLSYNEQFF
clone_size: many; d_call: TRBD1; j_call: TRBJ1-3; v_call: TRBV20-1; cdr3_nt: TGCAGTGCTAGAGGTGCCGACAGGGGACGTTCAGACACCATATATTTT; cdr3_aa: CSARGADRGRSDTIYF
clone_size: few; d_call: TRBD2; j_call: TRBJ2-7; v_call: TRBV28; cdr3_nt: TGTGCCAGCAGTCCTACGGGACTAGCAGAGGAGCAGTACTTC; cdr3_aa: CASSPTGLAEEQYF
clone_size: few; d_call: TRBD1; j_call: TRBJ1-2; v_call: TRBV6-2/TRBV6-3; cdr3_nt: TGTGCCAGCAGAAGGACAGGATACCTCTATGGCTACACCTTC; cdr3_aa: CASRRTGYLYGYTF
clone_size: many; d_call: NA; j_call: TRBJ2-5; v_call: TRBV6-2/TRBV6-3; cdr3_nt: TGTGCCAGCAGTTACTCGATCGCGCGCCAAGAGACCCAGTACTTC; cdr3_aa: CASSYSIARQETQYF
clone_size: NA; d_call: TRBD2; j_call: TRBJ2-2; v_call: TRBV20-1; cdr3_nt: TGCAGTGCTAGAGATCCGGGACTAGCGGGCTTACGGGACACCGGGGAGCTGTTTTTT; cdr3_aa: CSARDPGLAGLRDTGELFF
clone_size: NA; d_call: TRBD1; j_call: TRBJ2-1; v_call: TRBV11-1; cdr3_nt: TGTGCCAGCAGCTCCAATGCGATGGGACAGGGGTCTAATGAGCAGTTCTTC; cdr3_aa: CASSSNAMGQGSNEQFF
clone_size: many; d_call: NA; j_call: TRBJ2-7; v_call: TRBV6-1; cdr3_nt: TGTGCCAGCAGTTCCCCCACCGGAGGCCCCTACGAGCAGTACTTC; cdr3_aa: CASSSPTGGPYEQYF
clone_size: NA; d_call: NA; j_call: TRBJ2-5; v_call: TRBV29-1; cdr3_nt: TGCAGCGTTGTGTGGGCGGGCGAGACCCAGTACTTC; cdr3_aa: CSVVWAGETQYF
clone_size: NA; d_call: TRBD2; j_call: TRBJ2-3; v_call: TRBV9; cdr3_nt: TGTGCCAGCAGCCTTCATAGCGGGAGCGGGACAGATACGCAGTATTTT; cdr3_aa: CASSLHSGSGTDTQYF
clone_size: many; d_call: NA; j_call: TRBJ2-7; v_call: TRBV18; cdr3_nt: TGTGCCAGCAGTCCACTCGATCGGGGGACCTACGAGCAGTACTTC; cdr3_aa: CASSPLDRGTYEQYF
clone_size: many; d_call: NA; j_call: TRBJ2-3; v_call: TRBV30; cdr3_nt: TGTGCCTTGGGACCAACCACAGATACGCAGTATTTT; cdr3_aa: CALGPTTDTQYF
clone_size: NA; d_call: NA; j_call: TRBJ2-3; v_call: TRBV28; cdr3_nt: TGTGCCAGCAGTTTGGGGGTACAAGATACGCAGTATTTT; cdr3_aa: CASSLGVQDTQYF
clone_size: many; d_call: NA; j_call: TRBJ1-1; v_call: TRBV27; cdr3_nt: TGTGCCAGCAGTCTCTCCAGACTACTAAACACTGAAGCTTTCTTT; cdr3_aa: CASSLSRLLNTEAFF